A selection of T cell receptor beta chains follows, all from one sample in a study of CD8 T cells in ankylosing spondylitis. TCRdb reanalysed the 5' RACE reads using MiXCR and keeps one entry per CDR3 protein. The sample holds about 330,000 distinct CDR3 sequences, approximately 8.2% seen once. The source material was blood, either unsorted or a sorted T cell fraction (not recorded which). The source of these receptors is a male donor with ankylosing spondylitis. CDR3s include the opening cysteine and the closing phenylalanine or tryptophan. Fields, in order: J gene, V gene, CDR3 protein.

J: TRBJ2-1
V: TRBV7-2
CDR3: CASSLEGREYNEQFF

J: TRBJ2-7
V: TRBV2
CDR3: CASSEGRVGEQYF

J: TRBJ2-1
V: TRBV20-1
CDR3: CSVGTSGRIEQFF

J: TRBJ2-1
V: TRBV11-1
CDR3: CASSFGTSGDNEQFF

J: TRBJ2-1
V: TRBV7-8
CDR3: CASSKTAGGWNEQFF

J: TRBJ1-1
V: TRBV7-9
CDR3: CASSVTGVYTEAFF

J: TRBJ2-7
V: TRBV7-8
CDR3: CASSLVATSGYEQYF

J: TRBJ1-2
V: TRBV30
CDR3: CAWSDDRSYGYTF

J: TRBJ2-1
V: TRBV4-1
CDR3: CASRRTGTGMGEQFF

J: TRBJ2-7
V: TRBV18
CDR3: CASSSRDRTYEQYF

J: TRBJ1-1
V: TRBV5-5
CDR3: CASSDRPTSYTEAFF

J: TRBJ2-3
V: TRBV7-9
CDR3: CASNPTSSTDTQYF

J: TRBJ2-5
V: TRBV7-2
CDR3: CASSWMTGTGETQYF

J: TRBJ2-4
V: TRBV20-1
CDR3: CSASSAGLQYF

J: TRBJ2-3
V: TRBV7-7
CDR3: CASSLGGGRTDTQYF

J: TRBJ2-5
V: TRBV5-1
CDR3: CASSVGQGIETQYF

J: TRBJ2-1
V: TRBV18
CDR3: CASSPRVSGRLSNEQFF

J: TRBJ1-6
V: TRBV20-1
CDR3: CSASKGPYNSPLHF

J: TRBJ2-1
V: TRBV28
CDR3: CASSPPSELALGMGEQFF

J: TRBJ1-2
V: TRBV20-1
CDR3: CSVRWNYGYTF

J: TRBJ1-1
V: TRBV5-1
CDR3: CASAQPQGLGSEAFF

J: TRBJ2-1
V: TRBV24-1
CDR3: CATSARSLTLSEQFF